This T cell receptor beta chain was documented in a study of blood T cell repertoires in COVID-19 (dated by TCRdb to 2018 to 2021). About the full investigation: Samples covering the acute and convalescent phases of COVID-19 were provided by collaborators in the United States, Italy and Spain. The material from the prospective study consisted of cDNA or gDNA derived from T cells, B-cell-depleted T cells, or PBMCs. Subjects who had been exposed to COVID-19, were actively infected with it, or had recovered from it provided the deeply sampled blood TCRbeta repertoires that made up the dataset. The repertoires were released in a freely available public database meant as a resource for research on the immune response to SARS-CoV-2. Samples came from the ongoing ImmuneRACE study (first 160 participants) plus 1,254 subjects from 6 global collaborators. A de-identified subject ID, COVID-19 status, age in years and sex were almost always included in the sample metadata. Where HLA class I and class II types were available, the types were taken from metadata supplied by the sample provider, not from assay-based typing. The research as a whole found: How much clinical and demographic metadata was included differed by source and by participant, and the metadata was provided uncurated.

The junction carries 12 bases between V and J, which are trimmed by 2 bases and 2 bases respectively. Looking up the germline V gene yields CDR1 MGHDK and CDR2 SYGVNS. From the cysteine up to the phenylalanine, the CDR3 has a length of 15 residues. The kept DNA is CDR3 alone, 45 bases in frame from the first base. To note about this clone: Its antigen remains unidentified. No much larger clone exists at a distance of one base, and base qualities are not known.

TCRbeta CDR3 regions were amplified from genomic DNA using the immunoSEQ Assay, a bias-controlled multiplex PCR. The paper's processing steps were these. Nucleated cell counts per sample were estimated from amplification of reference gene primers within the assay. To quantify the absolute abundance of each unique TCRbeta CDR3 rearrangement, sequence reads were collapsed and filtered. Productive Simpson clonality was computed per sample as the square root of Simpson's diversity index over productive rearrangements. TCRdb provides this immuneACCESS table in a form limited to in-frame rearrangements. Some clones are lacking; in checked studies, under half of them reflect an unresolved V gene, and why the rest are absent is not known. The V and J calls and clone size come from that table; D and trimming were worked out from the DNA. This sample comprises about 160,000 clones, under 90% of them detected only once. The ten most abundant clones make up about 3.7% of the sample.

In the prospective study, participants were about 18 to 100 years old, resided in approximately 22 geographic areas of the United States, and were enrolled through a virtual design. To assign participants to cohorts, the prospective study relied on clinical history that participants themselves reported in a screening survey and a study questionnaire. ImmuneRACE Cohort 3 recovered participants were defined by two consecutive negative NP/OP PCR tests, healthcare professional clearance, or symptom resolution. In the prospective study, whole blood, serum and a nasopharyngeal or oropharyngeal swab were collected from each participant by mobile phlebotomists. Prospective study participants could optionally give additional blood draws and questionnaires over an approximately two-month period. Blood samples from the prospective study were shipped frozen or at room temperature prior to DNA extraction.

This chain is built from TRBV25-1 and TRBJ1-2; the D segment could be TRBD1, given 6 matching bases. Material for sequencing was PBMCs or T cells enriched from blood (not recorded which). The TCR comes from a woman aged 60-75 years who had recovered from COVID-19. The CDR3 reads as follows: CASSEPGQLNYGYTF. In nucleotide form, the sequence is TGTGCCAGCAGTGAACCCGGACAGCTGAACTATGGCTACACCTTC.